A single sample gave rise to the 30 T cell receptor beta chains below, sequenced in a study of T cells in Graves' hyperthyroidism and ophthalmopathy. RNA transcripts gave rise to amplified TCR beta CDR3 regions. Carried out on the TCR CDR3, a first-round RT-PCR used the HTBI primer set. TCRdb processed the multiplex PCR reads anew with MiXCR; each CDR3 protein has one entry. The repertoire holds approximately 720,000 distinct CDR3 sequences, with approximately 19% as singletons. Sequenced: blood. The receptors derive from a woman between 50 and 59 years old with Graves' hyperthyroidism that later progressed to Graves' ophthalmopathy.

About this clonotype itself: A read error may produce the germline difference seen at one junction end. For the CDR3, the DNA is TGTGCCAGCAGCCGCCTCGGTCCTAGCGGGATGTACACCGAGGAGCTGTTTTTT. Amino acid sequence: CASSRLGPSGMYTEELFF. The chain combines TRBV14 with TRBJ2-2; 9 positions agree with TRBD2. CDR3 length equals 18 residues. CDR1 and CDR2 (germline): SGHDN, FVKESK.

Concerning this clonotype: Germline is not matched at one junction end, which may reflect a read error. The V and J genes are TRBV7-8 and TRBJ1-6; D might be TRBD1 (5 bases). The germline gives CDR1 SGHVS, CDR2 FQNEAQ. This CDR3 comprises 15 residues. The CDR3 loop reads CANESGAVRSSPLHF. The CDR3 coding sequence is TGTGCCAACGAGTCCGGGGCGGTTCGTTCTTCACCTCTCCACTTT.

In this sample, this clonotype turned up many times. The chain has TRBV7-9 and TRBJ2-7; D assignment may be TRBD1 or TRBD2 (5 bases each). This CDR3 has 13 amino acids. V was trimmed by 5 bases and J by 7 bases, leaving 15 bases between them. Germline V gene sequence: CDR1 SEHNR, CDR2 FQNEAQ (reference sequence). CDR3 loop: CASSPGTIGEQYF. CDR3 nucleotides: TGTGCCAGCAGCCCGGGGACGATCGGAGAGCAGTACTTC.

This clonotype was found a few times. The chain couples TRBV18 to TRBJ1-5; D is unresolved. Deletions cut 2 bases from V and 0 bases from J, with 11 bases between. Looked up from germline, CDR1 is KGHSH and CDR2 is LQKENI. This CDR3 spans 16 amino acids. CDR3 bases: TGTGCCAGCTCACCAATGGTCGGTAATAGCAATCAGCCCCAGCATTTT. Translating gives CASSPMVGNSNQPQHF.

This chain connects TRBV20-1 to TRBJ2-1, with TRBD2 matching 14 bases. The germline V gene encodes CDR1 DFQATT and CDR2 SNEGSKA (reference sequence). CDR3 size: 15 residues. The V gene end was trimmed by 4 bases and the J gene end by 3 bases; junction bases not matched to a gene: 2. As DNA, the CDR3 is TGCAGTGCTATGGGACTAGCGGGGGACTACAATGAGCAGTTCTTC. Protein: CSAMGLAGDYNEQFF.

This clonotype was counted a few times. The chain is built from TRBV3-1 and TRBJ2-1, with 10 bases fitting TRBD1. This CDR3 has 15 amino acids. V lost 4 bases, J lost 6 bases, and 6 bases stayed unmatched. Germline assignment: CDR1 LGHDT and CDR2 YNNKEL (reference sequence). CDR3 nucleotide sequence: TGTGCCAGCAGCCCGTCCGGGACAGGGGTCAATGAGCAGTTCTTC. It encodes CASSPSGTGVNEQFF.

This sequence joins TRBV12-3 or TRBV12-4 and TRBJ2-2, with a tentative D call TRBD1 (6 bases). This CDR3 region has 14 residues. The V end lost 5 bases, the J end lost 4 bases, and 11 bases lay between the germline ends. The CDR3 DNA reads TGTGCCAGCAGTCTCCAGGGGTTCACCGGGGAGCTGTTTTTT. This codes for CASSLQGFTGELFF.

This clonotype was recorded once. The CDR3 protein is CASSEAGTGFQPQHF. The CDR3 DNA is TGTGCCAGCAGTGAAGCGGGGACAGGGTTCCAGCCCCAGCATTTT. The V gene is TRBV2, the J gene TRBJ1-5; 9 nucleotides line up with TRBD1. The V gene end was trimmed by 0 bases and the J gene end by 7 bases; junction bases not matched to a gene: 4. The CDR3 spans 15 residues. Germline V gene data show CDR1 as SNHLY and CDR2 as FYNNEI.

The sample holds many counts of this clonotype. The CDR3 here is CASILVTYSYEQYF. In DNA, the CDR3 is TGTGCCAGCATCTTGGTAACGTACTCCTACGAGCAGTACTTC. This chain joins TRBV2 and TRBJ2-7; D gene unclear. The CDR3 totals 14 residues. Germline V gene data show CDR1 as SNHLY and CDR2 as FYNNEI. Trimming cost V 7 bases and J 0 bases, with 13 bases left between them. The variable domain in full, with the rest retrieved from reference TRBV2 and TRBJ2-7, is EPEVTQTPSHQVTQMGQEVILRCVPISNHLYFYWYRQILGQKVEFLVSFYNNEISEKSEIFDDQFSVERPDGSNFTLKIRSTKLEDSAMYFCASILVTYSYEQYFGPGTRLTVT.

CDR3 sequence reads: CASSVGQGAHGYTF. The DNA of the CDR3 is TGTGCCAGTAGTGTTGGACAGGGGGCACATGGCTACACCTTC. The chain couples TRBV19 to TRBJ1-2; TRBD1 matches 11 bases. Per the germline V gene, CDR1 is LNHDA and CDR2 is SQIVND (reference sequence). The CDR3 has 14 amino acids. The trim removed 5 bases at V and 6 bases at J, leaving 5 bases unmatched.

This clonotype was seen more than once but under ten times. The chain combines TRBV9 with TRBJ1-2; TRBD1 agrees at 8 bases. The CDR3 extends over 14 amino acids. Germline CDR1 reads SGDLS; CDR2 reads YYNGEE. V shed 2 bases, J shed 6 bases, and the junction held 6 bases outside the gene matches. The CDR3 loop is CASSVRTGKNGYTF. The CDR3 nucleotides are TGTGCCAGCAGCGTCCGGACAGGGAAGAATGGCTACACCTTC. Together with reference TRBV9 and TRBJ1-2, the CDR3 gives the full variable domain: DSGVTQTPKHLITATGQRVTLRCSPRSGDLSVYWYQQSLDQGLQFLIQYYNGEERAKGNILERFSAQQFPDLHSELNLSSLELGDSALYFCASSVRTGKNGYTFGSGTRLTVV.

Concerning this clonotype: A single base separates this from a much larger clone, so it may be a read error. The chain employs TRBV5-4 and TRBJ1-4, with 7 bases fitting TRBD1. The germline gives CDR1 SGHNT, CDR2 YYREEE (reference sequence). The V segment lost 5 bases and the J segment 1 base; nucleotides outside the gene matches: 8. CDR3 length: 16 residues. The CDR3 reads CASRVEGGRTNEKLFF. Written as DNA, the CDR3 is TGTGCCAGCAGGGTCGAAGGGGGCAGAACTAATGAAAAACTGTTTTTT.

Comment on this clonotype: Possible read error: a much larger clone is one base away. The V call is TRBV4-1, the J call TRBJ1-1; TRBD1 might be the D (5 bases). The CDR3 runs to 15 residues. Germline V gene lookup returns CDR1 MGHRA and CDR2 YSYEKL. The ends were cut back, 2 bases at V and 1 base at J, with 11 bases in the middle. The CDR3 region is CASSQSAQGNTEAFF. In DNA, the CDR3 is TGCGCCAGCAGCCAATCGGCGCAGGGGAACACTGAAGCTTTCTTT.

This clonotype was picked up many times. The genes are TRBV5-1 and TRBJ1-1, with 8 nucleotides matching TRBD1. V trimming: 2 bases; J trimming: 5 bases; junction bases outside the gene matches: 5. Germline CDR1 SGHRS, CDR2 YFSETQ. This CDR3 is 14 amino acids long. The CDR3 DNA sequence: TGCGCCAGCAGCTTACAGGGGGACAGGACTGAAGCTTTCTTT. Amino acid sequence: CASSLQGDRTEAFF.

There are a few counts of this clonotype. The CDR3 nucleotides are TGTGCCAGCAGCCCGAATGTGTTAGGCGGCACAGATACGCAGTATTTT. It translates to CASSPNVLGGTDTQYF. The rearrangement uses TRBV7-8 and TRBJ2-3; unclear D gene. There are 16 residues in the CDR3. V gave up 5 bases and J gave up 1 base, with 16 bases separating them. Germline values: CDR1 SGHVS, CDR2 FQNEAQ.

In this sample, this clonotype turned up many times. DNA for the CDR3: TGTGCCAGCATCCCAGAGACTAGCTACGAGCAGTACTTC. It translates to CASIPETSYEQYF. The chain couples TRBV7-9 to TRBJ2-7, with a possible D match to TRBD2 (6 bases). The V and J ends lost 7 bases and 3 bases respectively, with 13 bases between them. Germline CDR1 and CDR2: SEHNR and FQNEAQ (reference sequence). This CDR3 is built from 13 residues.

This clonotype has ten or more counts. This CDR3 reads CASSLGGTTSTDTQYF. The CDR3 nucleotides are TGTGCCAGCAGCCTAGGGGGGACTACGAGCACAGATACGCAGTATTTT. J is TRBJ2-3 and V is TRBV3-1, with D possibly matching TRBD2 (7 bases). With 4 bases removed from V and 0 bases from J, the gap between germline ends came to 14 bases. This CDR3 is 16 amino acids long. The germline CDR1 and CDR2 sequences are LGHDT and YNNKEL (reference sequence).

At least ten counts were recorded for this clonotype. This sequence joins TRBV7-9 and TRBJ1-5; weak D call: TRBD1 (5 bases). V was clipped by 6 bases and J by 5 bases, with 14 bases between them. From germline, CDR1 is SEHNR and CDR2 FQNEAQ (reference sequence). CDR3 length: 14 amino acids. The CDR3 here is CASSYGGSDQPQHF. DNA of the CDR3: TGTGCCAGCAGTTATGGGGGGTCGGATCAGCCCCAGCATTTT.

This clonotype appeared many times. V usage is TRBV7-9 and J usage is TRBJ2-3; perhaps TRBD2 as D (5 bases). Germline V gene lookup returns CDR1 SEHNR and CDR2 FQNEAQ (reference sequence). Trimming removed 4 bases at V and 0 bases at J, with 20 bases between. The CDR3 consists of 18 residues. CDR3 sequence (DNA): TGTGCCAGCAGCTCGACTAATATACCGGGCCCAAGCACAGATACGCAGTATTTT. Amino acids: CASSSTNIPGPSTDTQYF.

This clonotype has at least ten counts. This chain uses TRBV9 with TRBJ1-1, with TRBD1 identical over 9 bases. CDR3 length: 14 amino acids. V gave up 4 bases and J gave up 4 bases; unmatched junction bases: 5. Germline V lookup: CDR1 SGDLS, CDR2 YYNGEE. The CDR3 spells CASSLGTGITEAFF. The CDR3 DNA reads as TGTGCCAGCAGCCTCGGGACAGGGATCACTGAAGCTTTCTTT.

The genes are TRBV2 and TRBJ1-3; D may be TRBD1 (5 bases). The germline V and J ends were trimmed by 8 bases and 0 bases, with 26 bases remaining between them. The CDR3 extends over 19 amino acids. The V gene's germline CDR1 is SNHLY and CDR2 FYNNEI. The DNA of the CDR3 is TGTGCCAGCCTATTCCTCTCCTCGACAGACCTTTTCTCTGGAAACACCATATATTTT. It encodes CASLFLSSTDLFSGNTIYF.

There are a few counts of this clonotype. This chain uses TRBV19 with TRBJ1-5; 9 bases map to TRBD1. V dropped 5 bases and J dropped 7; count of bases not matched to a gene: 6. This CDR3 spans 14 amino acids. CDR1 is LNHDA, CDR2 SQIVND, per germline (reference sequence). The CDR3 DNA follows: TGTGCCAGTAGTCCCGGGACAGGGAGACAGCCCCAGCATTTT. Protein: CASSPGTGRQPQHF.

The chain joins TRBV6-1 to TRBJ2-3, with 7 bases identical to TRBD2. The length of the CDR3 is 16 residues. V gave up 6 bases and J gave up 2 bases; unmatched junction bases: 11. CDR1 is MNHNS and CDR2 is SASEGT in the germline V gene. The CDR3 is CASSRGGAGPTDTQYF. The CDR3 DNA reads as TGTGCCAGCAGCCGCGGGGGAGCGGGCCCCACAGATACGCAGTATTTT.

In its sample, this clonotype was seen many times. The rearrangement joins TRBV5-6 to TRBJ2-5; D call uncertain. V lost 1 base to trimming and J lost 4 bases, with 11 bases between them. Germline loops: CDR1 SGHDT, CDR2 YYEEEE. CDR3 size: 14 residues. In nucleotides, the CDR3 is TGTGCCAGCAGCTTGAAGACTTCTCTAGAGACCCAGTACTTC. Translating it yields CASSLKTSLETQYF.

This clonotype has a handful of counts. The V and J genes are TRBV7-9 and TRBJ1-4; 9 bases line up with TRBD1. Germline assignment: CDR1 SEHNR and CDR2 FQNEAQ (reference sequence). V lost 4 bases to trimming and J lost 8 bases; unmatched junction nucleotides: 11. This CDR3 contains 16 residues. The CDR3 reads CASSSDGTGNYEKLFF. The CDR3 DNA is TGTGCCAGCAGCTCAGATGGGACAGGGAATTACGAAAAACTGTTTTTT.

About this clonotype itself: This clone may be a read error of a much larger clone one base away. The chain combines TRBV28 with TRBJ2-2, with TRBD1 matching 9 bases. The CDR3 spans 15 residues. Per germline, CDR1 MDHEN and CDR2 SYDVKM. CDR3 sequence: CASSSDRGNTEELFF. Here the CDR3 DNA reads TGTGCCAGCAGTTCAGACAGGGGGAACACCGAGGAGCTGTTTTTT.

The DNA of the CDR3 is TGCAAAAGCACAGATTTAAACACTGAAGCTTTCTTT. This gives the protein CKSTDLNTEAFF. The chain has TRBV20-1 and TRBJ1-1; D is undetermined. This CDR3 has 12 residues. In germline, CDR1 is DFQATT, CDR2 SNEGSKA (reference sequence).

The chain couples TRBV5-1 to TRBJ1-2, with D perhaps matching TRBD1 (6 bases). The CDR3 length is 13 residues. Deletions cut 4 bases from V and 4 bases from J, with 11 bases between. The germline V gene has CDR1 SGHRS and CDR2 YFSETQ. The chain's CDR3 is CASSTTGTYGYTF. The CDR3 region has the DNA TGCGCCAGCAGCACGACAGGAACCTATGGCTACACCTTC.

A few counts support this clonotype. This chain joins TRBV12-3 or TRBV12-4 and TRBJ1-6; tentative D call: TRBD1 (5 bases). V lost 1 base and J 8 bases, leaving 12 bases between the germline ends. CDR3 length equals 15 residues. CDR3 coding DNA: TGTGCCAGCAGTTTAGAGGGAGAGGGGTATTCACCCCTCCACTTT. This sequence encodes CASSLEGEGYSPLHF.

The chain carries TRBV7-6 and TRBJ2-2, with 7 nucleotides matching TRBD2. The CDR3 sequence is 16 residues long. The germline gives CDR1 SGHVS, CDR2 FNYEAQ. V shed 5 bases and J 3 bases; nucleotides not matched to a gene: 9. This CDR3 is CASSTPGEGDTGELFF. In DNA form, the CDR3 reads TGTGCCAGCAGCACCCCGGGGGAGGGCGACACCGGGGAGCTGTTTTTT.